Listed below are T cell receptor beta chains from one sample, sequenced in a study of radiotherapy plus CTLA-4 blockade in lung cancer. The table came from immunoSEQ multiplex PCR; TCRdb's copy has only in-frame clones and leaves some out. The table shows roughly 75,000 clones, with around 76% occurring only once. Here the sequenced sample was peripheral blood, taken from a patient treated with radiotherapy plus ipilimumab. The receptor set was obtained from a human donor with non-small cell lung cancer whose response to radiotherapy plus ipilimumab could not be evaluated. Some clones in this sample may be carry-over from other donors' samples. CDR3s include the opening cysteine and the closing phenylalanine or tryptophan. The D gene is left open where the match is weak. A clone size is listed for some rows: how often the clone was seen (once, few, many), or a class if it is expanded.

clone size,D gene,V gene,CDR3 length,J gene,CDR3 protein,CDR3 DNA
-,-,TRBV6-6,15,TRBJ2-7,CATTPGQRNTYEQYF,TGTGCCACCACCCCCGGACAGAGAAATACCTACGAGCAGTACTTC
-,TRBD1,TRBV11-1,15,TRBJ2-5,CASSRGQAGQETQYF,TGTGCCAGCAGCCGGGGACAGGCAGGACAAGAGACCCAGTACTTC
large,TRBD1,TRBV6-5,12,TRBJ2-7,CASSTDRYEQYF,TGTGCCAGCAGTACGGACAGGTACGAGCAGTACTTC
-,-,TRBV18,15,TRBJ1-6,CASSPRQGGNSPLHF,TGTGCCAGCTCACCACGGCAGGGAGGGAATTCACCCCTCCACTTT
-,-,TRBV6-5,12,TRBJ1-5,CASSLNNQPQHF,TGTGCCAGCAGTCTTAATAATCAGCCCCAGCATTTT
few,-,TRBV28,17,TRBJ1-3,CASSLGGRALTGNTIYF,TGTGCCAGCAGCTTAGGGGGGAGGGCTCTCACTGGTAACACCATATATTTT
-,-,TRBV7-2,14,TRBJ1-4,CASSNRGHREKLFF,TGTGCCAGCAGCAACAGAGGACATCGAGAAAAACTGTTTTTT
-,TRBD1,TRBV9,17,TRBJ2-3,CASSVYQRTGGTDTQYF,TGTGCCAGCAGCGTATACCAGAGGACAGGAGGCACAGATACGCAGTATTTT
many,TRBD1,TRBV18,17,TRBJ2-7,CASSPELGTGNPLEQYF,TGTGCCAGCTCACCAGAGTTGGGGACAGGGAATCCCCTCGAGCAGTACTTC
-,TRBD2,TRBV4-1,16,TRBJ2-1,CASSQGSGGLYNEQFF,TGCGCCAGCAGCCAAGGTAGCGGGGGGCTCTACAATGAGCAGTTCTTC
-,TRBD1,TRBV5-1,17,TRBJ2-2,CASSLESGTGGTGELFF,TGCGCCAGCAGCTTGGAATCCGGGACAGGGGGGACCGGGGAGCTGTTTTTT
-,-,TRBV7-2,14,TRBJ1-1,CASSFAEGRTEAFF,TGTGCCAGCAGCTTCGCGGAGGGGAGGACTGAAGCTTTCTTT
-,TRBD2,TRBV5-1,18,TRBJ2-1,CASSLAGPGLAGANEQFF,TGCGCCAGCAGCTTGGCCGGGCCCGGACTAGCGGGGGCCAATGAGCAGTTCTTC
-,TRBD1,TRBV29-1,17,TRBJ2-1,CSVVWTGFLSSYNEQFF,TGCAGCGTTGTTTGGACAGGTTTTTTGAGCTCCTACAATGAGCAGTTCTTC
-,TRBD2,TRBV7-2,17,TRBJ2-3,CASSEASGGTRTDTQYF,TGTGCCAGCAGCGAGGCTAGCGGGGGGACCCGCACAGATACGCAGTATTTT
-,-,TRBV19,12,TRBJ1-2,CASSEVVYGYTF,TGTGCCAGTAGTGAGGTCGTCTATGGCTACACCTTC
-,-,TRBV6-1,13,TRBJ1-1,CASSKFQGSEAFF,TGTGCCAGCAGTAAATTCCAGGGGTCTGAAGCTTTCTTT
-,TRBD1,TRBV11-3,15,TRBJ2-2,CASSPARQGSGELFF,TGTGCCAGCAGCCCGGCTCGACAGGGGTCCGGGGAGCTGTTTTTT